This T cell receptor (beta chain) stems from a study of control samples from healthy donors and cancer patients. Libraries were prepared by immunoSEQ multiplex PCR; TCRdb keeps only in-frame clonotypes and omits some of them. The table has around 190,000 clones, around 94% seen once. Germline-derived CDR1 and CDR2 are SQVTM and ANQGSEA. Trimming pared 6 bases from V and 1 base from J, leaving 18 bases between. CDR3 length: 15 amino acids. This chain connects TRBV29-1 to TRBJ1-2; D might be TRBD1 (5 bases). The sequence was obtained from a man aged 30-40 years in good health. Sequencing was carried out using blood. The CDR3 loop is CSVSGSGTINYGYTF. The CDR3 region has the DNA TGCAGCGTGTCTGGCTCCGGGACCATTAACTATGGCTACACCTTC. Variable domain in full (rest from reference TRBV29-1 and TRBJ1-2): SAVISQKPSRDICQRGTSLTIQCQVDSQVTMMFWYRQQPGQSLTLIATANQGSEATYESGFVIDKFPISRPNLTFSTLTVSNMSPEDSSIYLCSVSGSGTINYGYTFGSGTRLTVV.